The clone carrying this T cell receptor beta chain was seen a handful of times. This entry is derived from a study of T-cell reconstitution after alpha-beta-depleted transplantation in children. The CDR3 totals 15 residues. The germline V gene has CDR1 MNHEY and CDR2 SVGAGI. V was pared by 4 bases and J by 4 bases, with 7 bases of the junction left unmatched. Preparation of the TCRbeta library involved a method that used unique molecular identifiers. MiXCR, run by TCRdb on the PCR reads, gives a single entry per CDR3 protein. This table has just under 550,000 distinct CDR3 sequences, 15% to 20% appearing once.

The sequences come from PBMCs from the stem cell graft donor, collected from the stem cell graft. This clonotype was obtained from a human donor who donated a stem cell graft to a child with acute lymphoblastic leukemia. J is TRBJ2-7 and V is TRBV6-5; 10 bases are a match to TRBD2. The CDR3 bases are TGTGCCAGCAGTTCTCTCCTAGCGGGAGAGTACGAGCAGTACTTC. It encodes CASSSLLAGEYEQYF.